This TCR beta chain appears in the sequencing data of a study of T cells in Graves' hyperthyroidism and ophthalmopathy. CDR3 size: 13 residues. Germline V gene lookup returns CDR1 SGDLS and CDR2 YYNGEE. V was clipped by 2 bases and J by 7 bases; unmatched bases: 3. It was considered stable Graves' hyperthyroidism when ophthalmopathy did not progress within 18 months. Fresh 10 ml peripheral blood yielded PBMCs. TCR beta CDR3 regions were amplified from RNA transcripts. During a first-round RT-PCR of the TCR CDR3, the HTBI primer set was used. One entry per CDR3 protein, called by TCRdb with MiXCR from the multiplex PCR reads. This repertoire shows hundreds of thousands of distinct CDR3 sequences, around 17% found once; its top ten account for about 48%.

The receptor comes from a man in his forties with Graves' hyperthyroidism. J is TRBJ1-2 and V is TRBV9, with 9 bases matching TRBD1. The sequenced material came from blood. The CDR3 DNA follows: TGTGCCAGCAGCGTGGGACAGGGTACTGGCTACACCTTC. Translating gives CASSVGQGTGYTF. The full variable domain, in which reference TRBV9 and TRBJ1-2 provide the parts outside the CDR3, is DSGVTQTPKHLITATGQRVTLRCSPRSGDLSVYWYQQSLDQGLQFLIQYYNGEERAKGNILERFSAQQFPDLHSELNLSSLELGDSALYFCASSVGQGTGYTFGSGTRLTVV.